The entry below gives a single TCR beta chain sequence along with its context. The clone's antigen remains unknown. Per-nucleotide qualities are absent, and no much larger clonotype sits a single base away. Collaborating institutions collected whole blood in K2EDTA tubes following their own protocols. For TCRbeta analysis, collaborator samples were shipped as frozen whole blood, as isolated PBMCs, or as DNA extracted from either sample type. The junction shows trimming of 6 bases on V and 3 bases on J, and the gene matches do not reach 7 bases of it. The CDR3 goes from the cysteine to the phenylalanine over 14 residues. CDR3 DNA is the only sequence kept; it has 42 bases, read in frame from the first base. CDR1 and CDR2, per the germline V gene, are KGHSH and LQKENI. The entry originates in a study of blood T cell repertoires in COVID-19 (dated by TCRdb to about 2020). General notes on the study: Samples from collaborators originated in the United States, Italy and Spain and spanned both the acute and convalescent phases of COVID-19. The material from the prospective study consisted of cDNA or gDNA derived from T cells, B-cell-depleted T cells, or PBMCs. The dataset comprised deeply sampled blood TCRbeta repertoires from subjects exposed to, actively infected with, or recovered from COVID-19. A freely available public database, intended as a resource for researchers studying the immune response to SARS-CoV-2, is where the repertoires were released. The samples were drawn from the first 160 participants of the ongoing ImmuneRACE study and from 950 to 1,500 subjects provided by 6 global collaborators. A de-identified subject ID, COVID-19 status, age in years and sex were almost always included in the sample metadata. Where HLA class I and class II types were available, the types were taken from metadata supplied by the sample provider, not from assay-based typing.

TCRbeta CDR3 regions were amplified from genomic DNA using the immunoSEQ Assay, a bias-controlled multiplex PCR. The paper's data handling went like this. The number of nucleated cells in each sample was estimated by amplification of reference gene primers within the assay. To quantify the absolute abundance of each unique TCRbeta CDR3 rearrangement, sequence reads were collapsed and filtered. Productive Simpson clonality was computed per sample as the square root of Simpson's diversity index over productive rearrangements. Drawn from immuneACCESS, this table holds only the in-frame rearrangements with V and J called that TCRdb kept. Clones are partly lost; checked studies trace under half to an unresolved V gene and leave the rest unexplained. V and J calls and clone size are copied from that table; D and trimming were computed from the DNA. Present in this sample are roughly 110,000 clones, about 90% of which were seen just once. In total, the top ten clones hold approximately 1.3% of the sample.

The full study reports these points: The quantity of clinical and demographic metadata differed by source and by participant and was supplied without curation.

The TCR sequence derives from a woman in her twenties or thirties with acute or convalescent COVID-19. The sequence links TRBV18 to TRBJ2-7, with 8 bases matching TRBD1. The sequencing input was peripheral blood. The CDR3 here reads CASSPGQGYYEQYF. At the DNA level, the sequence is TGTGCCAGCTCCCCTGGACAGGGCTACTACGAGCAGTACTTC.